A single sample is the source of the 26 T cell receptor beta chains below, sequenced in a study of beta chain features in type 1 diabetes (dated by TCRdb to the late 2010s). The library was produced with the immunoSEQ multiplex PCR assay. All of the isolated RNA was reverse transcribed with the High Capacity cDNA Reverse Transcription Kit, so expressed TCRB transcripts were sequenced. What TCRdb holds here is the immuneACCESS table cut down to in-frame rearrangements. Part of the clones is not present; checked against another copy, under half of the missing clones reflect an unresolved V gene, and the others are unexplained. The sample profile shows about 900,000 clones; 15% to 20% of them were found once. The ten biggest clones cover around 0.02% of the sample. Sample: naive CD4+ T cells from blood. The sample's cell subset or site label, decoded: true naive CD4+ T cells. Receptors originate from a woman aged 18-35 years in good health.

The rearrangement uses TRBV28 and TRBJ2-7, with 7 bases aligning to TRBD1. Germline V gene data show CDR1 as MDHEN and CDR2 as SYDVKM. With 0 bases clipped from V and 4 bases from J, the junction kept 3 bases outside the gene matches. The CDR3 sequence is 14 residues long. CDR3 nucleotides: TGTGCCAGCAGTTTATGGGGGACAGAGTACGAGCAGTACTTC. The encoded protein is CASSLWGTEYEQYF.

This clone was observed a few times. The rearrangement joins TRBV2 to TRBJ2-7; D perhaps matches TRBD2 (5 bases). Germline CDR1 SNHLY, CDR2 FYNNEI. Trimming removed 7 bases from V and 1 base from J, with 11 bases in between. The CDR3 extends over 13 amino acids. CDR3 sequence: CASIEGLSYEQYF. The CDR3 DNA is TGTGCCAGCATAGAGGGTTTGTCCTACGAGCAGTACTTC.

The gene calls are TRBV2 and TRBJ1-3; D ambiguous. The CDR3 is 14 residues long. Germline CDR1 and CDR2: SNHLY and FYNNEI. The V end lost 4 bases, the J end lost 0 bases, and 7 bases lay between the germline ends. CDR3 amino acids: CASSGAYSGNTIYF. CDR3 DNA: TGTGCCAGCAGTGGGGCGTACTCTGGAAACACCATATATTTT.

This clone was counted only a few times. V is TRBV19 and J is TRBJ1-4, with D uncertain. The CDR3 spans 15 residues. V lost 3 bases, J lost 5 bases, and 13 bases lay in between. CDR1 is LNHDA, CDR2 SQIVND, per germline (reference sequence). CDR3 region: CASSIPGNWNEKLFF. The CDR3 bases are TGTGCCAGTAGTATCCCCGGCAATTGGAATGAAAAACTGTTTTTT.

Only a few counts were recorded for this clone. This chain links TRBV18 with TRBJ2-5; TRBD2 matches at 13 bases. Trimming took 3 bases from V and 4 from J; bases not matched to a gene: 8. This CDR3 contains 17 residues. CDR1 is KGHSH, CDR2 LQKENI, per germline. The CDR3 sequence is CASSPGLAGVLAETQYF. CDR3 DNA: TGTGCCAGCTCACCTGGACTAGCGGGAGTATTGGCAGAGACCCAGTACTTC.

This clone was seen a few times. The rearrangement joins TRBV18 to TRBJ2-7; D possibly uses TRBD1 or TRBD2 (6 bases each). The CDR3 loop spans 18 amino acids. The V gene lost 6 bases and the J gene lost 0 bases, with 24 bases spanning the gap. Germline CDR1 reads KGHSH; CDR2 reads LQKENI. Written as DNA, the CDR3 is TGTGCCAGCTCCCCGAACCAAGCAGGGGCGGGGAGCTCCTACGAGCAGTACTTC. It yields the protein CASSPNQAGAGSSYEQYF.

This clone has just a few counts. J is TRBJ1-4 and V is TRBV5-1, with D unresolved. The CDR3 covers 17 residues. CDR1 is SGHRS, CDR2 YFSETQ, per germline. V was trimmed by 0 bases and J by 0 bases, leaving 12 bases between them. The CDR3 reads CASSLDGKPATNEKLFF. DNA of the CDR3: TGCGCCAGCAGCTTGGACGGAAAACCGGCAACTAATGAAAAACTGTTTTTT.

This clone was observed once. The CDR3, as DNA: TGTGCCTGGACCCGTCACGGACCGGGCTCCTACGAGCAGTACTTC. Amino acids: CAWTRHGPGSYEQYF. The J gene is TRBJ2-7, the V gene TRBV30, with D unresolved. The CDR3 contains 15 residues. Germline CDR1 GTSNPN, CDR2 SVGIG (reference sequence). V was cut by 4 bases and J by 0 bases, with 16 bases left in between.

This clone was found a few times. The chain has TRBV4-2 and TRBJ2-7, with 8 bases aligning to TRBD1. Per germline, CDR1 LGHNA and CDR2 YNFKEQ. The CDR3 totals 15 residues. Trimming cost V 1 base and J 3 bases; bases outside gene matches: 5. As DNA, the CDR3 is TGTGCCAGCAGCCAAGCCCGGGACAGGAGCTACGAGCAGTACTTC. Residues: CASSQARDRSYEQYF.

The sample holds a few counts of this clone. The chain combines TRBV21-1 with TRBJ2-2; TRBD2, the D gene given by the table, was not confirmed from the DNA. TRBV21-1 is labeled a pseudogene. This CDR3 comprises 14 residues. The CDR3 DNA sequence: TGTGCCAGCAGACCGGGACTGAACACCGGGGAGCTGTTTTTT. Its protein is CASRPGLNTGELFF.

The rearrangement joins TRBV7-2 to TRBJ2-7; D gene ambiguous. This CDR3 contains 15 residues. The V and J ends lost 3 bases and 2 bases respectively, with 14 bases between them. Germline CDR1 SGHTA, CDR2 FQGNSA. DNA for the CDR3: TGTGCCAGCAGCTTCGTATCGGACGCAGCCTACGAGCAGTACTTC. Translation gives CASSFVSDAAYEQYF.

This clone was seen more than once but under ten times. The gene calls are TRBV4-2 and TRBJ2-7, with D perhaps matching TRBD1 or TRBD2 (5 bases each). CDR1 is LGHNA, CDR2 YNFKEQ, per germline. This CDR3 has 14 amino acids. Trimming cost V 4 bases and J 4 bases, with 14 bases left between them. CDR3 in amino acids: CASSRGSEGYEQYF. The DNA of the CDR3 is TGTGCCAGCAGCCGTGGAAGTGAGGGGTACGAGCAGTACTTC.

About this clone: The same CDR3 is also encoded by other DNA sequences in this sample. The chain carries TRBV18 and TRBJ2-7; D remains ambiguous. Trimming removed 2 bases from V and 3 bases from J, with 2 bases in between. Germline CDR1 is KGHSH and CDR2 is LQKENI. The CDR3 runs 11 residues. DNA for the CDR3: TGTGCCAGCTCACCAGACTACGAGCAGTACTTC. This translates into CASSPDYEQYF.

The J gene is TRBJ2-2, the V gene TRBV7-9; the D is unclear. The CDR3 totals 12 residues. Trimming shortened V by 8 bases and J by 5 bases, and 9 bases separated the two germline ends. CDR1 and CDR2 from the germline V gene are SEHNR and FQNEAQ (reference sequence). The CDR3 spells CASHTNTGELFF. The DNA of the CDR3 is TGTGCCAGCCACACTAATACCGGGGAGCTGTTTTTT.

This clone showed up just a few times. The rearrangement links TRBV7-2 to TRBJ2-2; 7 bases are shared with TRBD1. The junction had 5 bases not matched to a gene; V was cut back by 2 bases and J by 2 bases. This CDR3 is 16 amino acids long. The germline gives CDR1 SGHTA, CDR2 FQGNSA. CDR3 protein: CASSLLGTENTGELFF. CDR3 DNA sequence: TGTGCCAGCAGCTTACTTGGGACAGAAAACACCGGGGAGCTGTTTTTT.

This rearrangement joins TRBV7-9 to TRBJ2-3; 8 nucleotides align to TRBD1. After removal of 5 bases from V and 1 base from J, the junction contained 2 bases not matched to a gene. The CDR3 has 14 residues. The germline gives CDR1 SEHNR, CDR2 FQNEAQ (reference sequence). The DNA for the CDR3 is TGTGCCAGCAGCCCGACAGGGGGCACAGATACGCAGTATTTT. This translates into CASSPTGGTDTQYF. Variable domain in full (rest from reference TRBV7-9 and TRBJ2-3): DTGVSQNPRHKITKRGQNVTFRCDPISEHNRLYWYRQTLGQGPEFLTYFQNEAQLEKSRLLSDRFSAERPKGSFSTLEIQRTEQGDSAMYLCASSPTGGTDTQYFGPGTRLTVL.

J is TRBJ2-7 and V is TRBV6-6; D may be TRBD2 (6 bases). The CDR3 sequence is 15 residues long. The V end lost 3 bases, the J end lost 3 bases, and 15 bases lay between the germline ends. The V gene's germline CDR1 is MNHNY and CDR2 SVGAGI (reference sequence). Written as DNA, the CDR3 is TGTGCCAGCAGTTATATCGGGAGTAGTGGCTACGAGCAGTACTTC. This encodes CASSYIGSSGYEQYF.

This clone was detected a few times. Other nucleotide sequences in the sample specify the same CDR3. Written as DNA, the CDR3 is TGTGCCAGCAGCCAAGATTCCTACGAGCAGTACTTC. It yields the protein CASSQDSYEQYF. V gene TRBV4-2 combines with J gene TRBJ2-7, with unresolved D. V lost 0 bases, J lost 1 base, and 1 base lay in between. CDR1 and CDR2 (germline): LGHNA, YNFKEQ. The CDR3 consists of 12 residues.

The chain links TRBV7-3 to TRBJ2-3; 7 bases line up with TRBD2. The CDR3 contains 15 residues. Trimming removed 2 bases from V and 0 bases from J; junction bases left unmatched: 2. In germline, CDR1 is SGHTA, CDR2 FQGTGA. The CDR3 DNA sequence: TGTGCCAGCAGCTTATATAGCGGGAGCACAGATACGCAGTATTTT. Its protein product is CASSLYSGSTDTQYF.

This clone was detected a few times. J is TRBJ2-3 and V is TRBV4-2, with D possibly matching TRBD2 (6 bases). Germline V gives CDR1 LGHNA, CDR2 YNFKEQ. The CDR3 is 16 residues long. V was trimmed by 1 base and J by 4 bases, leaving 15 bases between them. This CDR3 reads CASSQVGSGLADTQYF. The CDR3 coding sequence is TGTGCCAGCAGCCAAGTCGGGAGTGGTTTGGCAGATACGCAGTATTTT.

CDR3 sequence (DNA): TGTGCCAGCAGATCCCCCTTTAGCGGGAGGGCCCGTGGTTATACGCAGTATTTT. Protein: CASRSPFSGRARGYTQYF. The rearrangement uses TRBV2 and TRBJ2-3, with TRBD2 matching over 11 bases. The CDR3 length is 18 residues. Unmatched junction bases numbered 18, after V lost 6 bases and J lost 7 bases. Germline V gene lookup returns CDR1 SNHLY and CDR2 FYNNEI. The complete variable domain, with remaining parts taken from reference TRBV2 and TRBJ2-3, reads EPEVTQTPSHQVTQMGQEVILRCVPISNHLYFYWYRQILGQKVEFLVSFYNNEISEKSEIFDDQFSVERPDGSNFTLKIRSTKLEDSAMYFCASRSPFSGRARGYTQYFGPGTRLTVL.

This clone was seen only a few times. The rearrangement joins TRBV7-2 to TRBJ2-5; D is uncertain. V was pared by 2 bases and J by 0 bases, with 4 bases between. This CDR3 spans 13 amino acids. Germline CDR1 SGHTA, CDR2 FQGNSA. The CDR3 sequence is CASSLQYQETQYF. The CDR3 DNA sequence: TGTGCCAGCAGCTTACAGTACCAAGAGACCCAGTACTTC.

The chain employs TRBV7-2 and TRBJ2-7; tentative D call: TRBD2 (5 bases). This CDR3 has 14 residues. In germline, CDR1 is SGHTA, CDR2 FQGNSA. Trimming removed 5 bases from V and 2 bases from J, with 13 bases in between. CDR3 in amino acids: CASSLSEGTYEQYF. The CDR3 region has the DNA TGTGCCAGCAGCCTTAGTGAGGGAACCTACGAGCAGTACTTC.

As to this clone: A read error may produce the germline difference seen at one junction end. The chain combines TRBV7-7 with TRBJ2-2; 12 bases align to TRBD2. Germline CDR1 SSHAT, CDR2 FNYEAQ (reference sequence). The CDR3 has 16 residues. In DNA, the CDR3 is TGTGCTAGCAGCCGGACTAGCGGGGCGAACACCGGGGAGCTGTTTTTT. Translated: CASSRTSGANTGELFF.

The rearrangement links TRBV7-2 to TRBJ2-1; 7 nucleotides line up with TRBD1. The ends lost 5 bases at V and 9 bases at J; junction bases unmatched: 1. The CDR3 runs to 11 residues. Germline assignment: CDR1 SGHTA and CDR2 FQGNSA. CDR3 sequence reads: CASSTGVEQFF. The CDR3 DNA reads TGTGCCAGCAGCACAGGGGTTGAGCAGTTCTTC.

V gene TRBV15 combines with J gene TRBJ1-1; D gene ambiguous. Germline V gene lookup returns CDR1 LNHNV and CDR2 YYDKDF (reference sequence). The V end lost 4 bases, the J end lost 1 base, and 13 bases lay between the germline ends. The CDR3 is 15 amino acids. CDR3 DNA: TGTGCCACCAGCACCCAGCCCCCGGAGAACACTGAAGCTTTCTTT. It specifies CATSTQPPENTEAFF. Looking up the rest from reference TRBV15 and TRBJ1-1 gives the full variable domain: DAMVIQNPRYQVTQFGKPVTLSCSQTLNHNVMYWYQQKSSQAPKLLFHYYDKDFNNEADTPDNFQSRRPNTSFCFLDIRSPGLGDTAMYLCATSTQPPENTEAFFGQGTRLTVV.